This T cell receptor beta chain was found in a study of post-analysis software for immune sequencing data. Overall study findings and caveats: Four or five TRBV segments (TRBV5-6, TRBV5-1 and TRBV20-1 among them) occurred more frequently in patients than in controls.

A remark on this clonotype: What it recognizes is unknown. The junction shows a germline mismatch at one end, possibly a read error.

Unique molecular identifiers tagged the TCR beta cDNA libraries. One entry per CDR3 protein results from TCRdb running MiXCR on the PCR reads. The sample lists fewer than 550,000 distinct CDR3 sequences; around 31% were seen once. CDR3 length: 16 residues. Germline CDR1 is SGHRS and CDR2 is YFSETQ. The V gene is TRBV5-1, the J gene TRBJ1-4, with TRBD1 identical over 9 bases. Sequencing was carried out using blood. The clonotype comes from a girl aged 2 to 17 with multiple sclerosis. This CDR3 is CASSTDRGGLNGKLFF. CDR3 bases: TGCGCGAGCAGCACCGACAGGGGGGGACTCAATGGAAAACTGTTTTTT.